Described below is a single T cell receptor beta chain sequence and its context. Trimming stripped 0 bases from V and 5 bases from J, with 8 bases between. CDR1 and CDR2 (germline): SGHRS, YFSETQ. CDR3 length: 13 residues. The sample originates from a study of T-cell reconstitution after alpha-beta-depleted transplantation in children. Researchers prepared the TCRbeta library using unique molecular identifiers, the study reports. One entry per CDR3 protein, called by TCRdb with MiXCR from the PCR reads. In the table there are a few hundred thousand distinct CDR3 sequences, almost 10% of which are singletons.

The chain links TRBV5-1 to TRBJ1-2; D gene unclear. This sample comprised PBMCs from the stem cell graft donor, obtained from the stem cell graft. This clonotype was obtained from a human donor who donated a stem cell graft to a child with SCID. The CDR3 sequence: CASSLVGEYGYTF. The CDR3 region has the DNA TGCGCCAGCAGCTTGGTTGGGGAGTATGGCTACACCTTC.